The 29 T cell receptor beta chains below were found in one sample sequenced in a study of blood T cell repertoires in COVID-19. Using immunoSEQ multiplex PCR, the repertoire was profiled, and TCRdb retains in-frame clones only, with some absent. Here the sample spans under 200,000 clones, more than 80% being singletons. Sequenced input: peripheral blood. The receptors stem from a man in his forties or fifties with acute or convalescent COVID-19.

The CDR3 DNA sequence: TGTGCCATCAGTGAGTCTGGGGGGGACCCGAGCGATCAGCCCCAGCATTTT. This codes for CAISESGGDPSDQPQHF. V gene TRBV10-3 combines with J gene TRBJ1-5; the D gene is possibly TRBD1 (5 bases). The CDR3 has 17 residues. V gave up 0 bases and J gave up 5 bases, with 17 bases separating them. In germline, CDR1 is ENHRY, CDR2 SYGVKD.

The rearrangement links TRBV24-1 to TRBJ2-4; the match to TRBD2 covers 14 bases. CDR3 size: 20 residues. Germline values: CDR1 KGHDR, CDR2 SFDVKD. The J segment lost 0 bases and the V segment lost 2 bases, leaving 8 bases of the junction unmatched. CDR3 amino acids: CATSDSRTSGGTIAKNIQYF. CDR3 bases: TGTGCCACCAGTGATTCACGGACTAGCGGGGGGACCATAGCCAAAAACATTCAGTACTTC.

The chain joins TRBV6-6 to TRBJ2-7; tentatively, D is TRBD1 (6 bases). The germline V gene encodes CDR1 MNHNY and CDR2 SVGAGI (reference sequence). The CDR3 sequence is 14 residues long. V lost 0 bases and J 3 bases, leaving 9 bases between the germline ends. The CDR3 DNA reads TGTGCCAGCAGTTACTCGCAGGGGAGCTACGAGCAGTACTTC. Its protein product is CASSYSQGSYEQYF.

This clone came up once. The chain has TRBV11-2 and TRBJ1-5, with a possible D match to TRBD1 (5 bases). The ends were cut back, 1 base at V and 2 bases at J, with 18 bases in the middle. Looked up from germline, CDR1 is SGHAT and CDR2 is FQNNGV. The length of the CDR3 is 18 residues. The CDR3 DNA sequence: TGTGCCAGCAGCTTAGGGGGGGGTGGCCTAAGGGGCAATCAGCCCCAGCATTTT. It codes for CASSLGGGGLRGNQPQHF.

This rearrangement joins TRBV28 to TRBJ1-5; 11 bases match TRBD1. CDR1 and CDR2 (germline): MDHEN, SYDVKM. With 5 bases clipped from V and 3 bases from J, the junction kept 6 bases outside the gene matches. The CDR3 loop spans 16 amino acids. CDR3 loop: CASSTRDRGTNQPQHF. The CDR3 DNA reads as TGTGCCAGCAGTACCCGGGACAGGGGGACCAATCAGCCCCAGCATTTT.

This clone showed up just once. V gene TRBV5-1 combines with J gene TRBJ1-3, with D maybe TRBD1 (6 bases). There are 16 residues in the CDR3. Looked up from germline, CDR1 is SGHRS and CDR2 is YFSETQ. V lost 4 bases, J lost 3 bases, and 17 bases lay in between. CDR3 region: CASSDQPGVDGNTIYF. CDR3 bases: TGCGCCAGCAGCGATCAACCAGGGGTCGATGGAAACACCATATATTTT.

The chain uses TRBV7-8 and TRBJ2-2; the D gene is possibly TRBD1 (6 bases). V lost 3 bases, J lost 4 bases, and 18 bases lay in between. The germline V gene encodes CDR1 SGHVS and CDR2 FQNEAQ. The CDR3 extends over 17 amino acids. The CDR3 coding sequence is TGTGCCAGCAGCTTGGGGGACACCCGAGATAGCACCGGGGAGCTGTTTTTT. Translated: CASSLGDTRDSTGELFF.

The J gene is TRBJ2-1, the V gene TRBV7-2; TRBD2 matches at 9 bases. Germline V gene sequence: CDR1 SGHTA, CDR2 FQGNSA. The CDR3 is 15 residues long. Trimming cost V 6 bases and J 7 bases; bases outside gene matches: 10. The CDR3 loop reads CASRPRYSGSNEQFF. The DNA for the CDR3 is TGTGCCAGCAGACCCCGATATAGCGGGAGTAATGAGCAGTTCTTC. Complete variable domain (other parts from reference TRBV7-2 and TRBJ2-1): GAGVSQSPSNKVTEKGKDVELRCDPISGHTALYWYRQSLGQGLEFLIYFQGNSAPDKSGLPSDRFSAERTGGSVSTLTIQRTQQEDSAVYLCASRPRYSGSNEQFFGPGTRLTVL.

This chain uses TRBV27 with TRBJ2-1; D might be TRBD1 (5 bases). There are 13 residues in the CDR3. The ends were cut back, 4 bases at V and 5 bases at J, with 9 bases in the middle. Germline CDR1 and CDR2: MNHEY and SMNVEV (reference sequence). The CDR3 spells CASSYDSNNEQFF. The CDR3 DNA is TGTGCCAGCAGTTACGACAGCAACAATGAGCAGTTCTTC.

This clone has a handful of counts. The chain couples TRBV6-6 to TRBJ1-6; D unclear. Germline CDR1 MNHNY, CDR2 SVGAGI (reference sequence). The V end lost 2 bases, the J end lost 5 bases, and 13 bases lay between the germline ends. The CDR3 contains 16 residues. In nucleotides, the CDR3 is TGTGCCAGCAGTTACAGGAGGGTTGGGGATAATTCACCCCTCCACTTT. Translation gives CASSYRRVGDNSPLHF.

The rearrangement joins TRBV3-1 (or the pseudogene TRBV3-2) to TRBJ2-1; 7 nucleotides match TRBD1. J lost 8 bases, V lost 5 bases, and 15 bases had no gene match. The CDR3 covers 16 residues. Germline CDR1 reads LGHDT; CDR2 reads YNNKEL (reference sequence). CDR3: CASSGPTGSRIHEQFF. The CDR3 DNA reads as TGTGCCAGCAGCGGACCGACAGGGTCTCGGATCCATGAGCAGTTCTTC.

The chain couples TRBV28 to TRBJ1-4; D gene unclear. The germline V and J ends were trimmed by 2 bases and 5 bases, with 9 bases remaining between them. The CDR3 sequence is 14 residues long. Germline CDR1 and CDR2: MDHEN and SYDVKM. The CDR3 sequence: CASSLTRSNEKLFF. As DNA, the CDR3 is TGTGCCAGCAGTTTAACGAGATCGAATGAAAAACTGTTTTTT.

This chain uses TRBV27 with TRBJ2-2; D is perhaps TRBD1 (5 bases). CDR3 length: 14 residues. Germline CDR1 MNHEY, CDR2 SMNVEV (reference sequence). With 7 bases removed from V and 7 bases from J, the gap between germline ends came to 16 bases. In DNA form, the CDR3 reads TGTGCCAGCAAGGGCAAGACAGTTGTCGGGGAGCTGTTTTTT. Protein product: CASKGKTVVGELFF.

The chain uses TRBV2 and TRBJ2-7; TRBD1 might be the D (6 bases). The V and J ends lost 6 bases and 7 bases respectively, with 10 bases between them. The CDR3 runs to 11 residues. Germline CDR1 reads SNHLY; CDR2 reads FYNNEI. The CDR3 loop is CASSPGEEQYF. The CDR3 DNA reads TGTGCCAGCAGCCCAGGGGAAGAGCAGTACTTC.

The chain has TRBV4-2 and TRBJ2-1; TRBD2 matches 8 bases. Germline lookup yields CDR1 LGHNA and CDR2 YNFKEQ. The V gene end was trimmed by 1 base and the J gene end by 5 bases; junction bases not matched to a gene: 7. The CDR3 contains 16 residues. The CDR3 DNA reads TGTGCCAGCAGCCAAGGTGCCGGACTAGCTAACAATGAGCAGTTCTTC. This codes for CASSQGAGLANNEQFF.

The V and J genes are TRBV19 and TRBJ2-7, with 9 nucleotides matching TRBD2. V dropped 3 bases and J dropped 6; count of bases not matched to a gene: 6. Germline CDR1 is LNHDA and CDR2 is SQIVND (reference sequence). The CDR3 has 14 residues. CDR3 in amino acids: CASSMASGNSEQYF. DNA of the CDR3: TGTGCCAGTAGTATGGCTAGCGGGAATAGCGAGCAGTACTTC. Drawing the rest from reference TRBV19 and TRBJ2-7, the complete variable domain is DGGITQSPKYLFRKEGQNVTLSCEQNLNHDAMYWYRQDPGQGLRLIYYSQIVNDFQKGDIAEGYSVSREKKESFPLTVTSAQKNPTAFYLCASSMASGNSEQYFGPGTRLTVT.

The chain links TRBV5-4 to TRBJ2-2; a possible D gene is TRBD2 (5 bases). Germline CDR1 is SGHNT and CDR2 is YYREEE (reference sequence). The CDR3 totals 15 residues. V was cut by 0 bases and J by 4 bases, with 10 bases left in between. CDR3 coding DNA: TGTGCCAGCAGCTTGGGTGGGAGCGTCACCGGGGAGCTGTTTTTT. This gives the protein CASSLGGSVTGELFF.

CDR3 in amino acids: CASSDSGGDYSYNEQFF. Here the CDR3 DNA reads TGTGCCAGCAGCGACAGCGGGGGGGATTACTCCTACAATGAGCAGTTCTTC. The V and J genes are TRBV5-4 and TRBJ2-1; 10 bases fit TRBD2. The CDR3 contains 17 residues. Germline lookup yields CDR1 SGHNT and CDR2 YYREEE (reference sequence). With V trimmed by 4 bases and J by 0 bases, 7 bases remained unmatched.

This clone has a single count. The V gene is TRBV27, the J gene TRBJ2-7; 7 positions agree with TRBD1. Trimming cost V 1 base and J 0 bases; bases outside gene matches: 9. The germline V gene has CDR1 MNHEY and CDR2 SMNVEV (reference sequence). This CDR3 spans 17 amino acids. DNA of the CDR3: TGTGCCAGCAGTTTATTCGGGTCGGGGACAGACTCCTACGAGCAGTACTTC. Translated: CASSLFGSGTDSYEQYF.

The chain combines TRBV5-5 with TRBJ1-3; D gene uncertain. Trimming shortened V by 0 bases and J by 3 bases, and 7 bases separated the two germline ends. Germline V lookup: CDR1 SGHKS, CDR2 YYEKEE (reference sequence). This CDR3 is 14 amino acids long. The CDR3 loop is CASSLGGVGNTIYF. Written as DNA, the CDR3 is TGTGCCAGCAGCTTGGGAGGAGTTGGAAACACCATATATTTT.

J is TRBJ2-2 and V is TRBV7-9; possible D gene TRBD2, 5 bases. V was shortened by 5 bases and J by 1 base, with 11 bases between the two germline ends. There are 15 residues in the CDR3. Germline values: CDR1 SEHNR, CDR2 FQNEAQ (reference sequence). Written as DNA, the CDR3 is TGTGCCAGCAGCGCTCCCGGGGTGAACACCGGGGAGCTGTTTTTT. This codes for CASSAPGVNTGELFF.

The count of this clone is one. This sequence joins TRBV19 and TRBJ1-5; maybe TRBD1 (6 bases). CDR3 length: 17 amino acids. V was trimmed by 3 bases and J by 7 bases, leaving 22 bases between them. The germline V gene encodes CDR1 LNHDA and CDR2 SQIVND (reference sequence). CDR3 in amino acids: CASSIRGGDPTRQPQHF. The CDR3 region has the DNA TGTGCCAGTAGTATTAGAGGGGGGGACCCGACCCGCCAGCCCCAGCATTTT.

This chain links TRBV4-2 with TRBJ2-6; TRBD2 matches at 9 bases. V was pared by 1 base and J by 2 bases, with 6 bases of the junction left unmatched. The CDR3 covers 18 residues. Germline CDR1 is LGHNA and CDR2 is YNFKEQ. CDR3 in amino acids: CASSQVGRGGTGANVLTF. The CDR3 nucleotides read TGTGCCAGCAGCCAAGTCGGGCGGGGGGGCACTGGGGCCAACGTCCTGACTTTC.

A single count supports this clone. The V and J genes are TRBV7-2 and TRBJ2-1, with 7 bases that match TRBD2. J lost 7 bases, V lost 2 bases, and 2 bases had no gene match. Germline CDR1 reads SGHTA; CDR2 reads FQGNSA. The CDR3 contains 13 residues. The CDR3 nucleotides are TGTGCCAGCAGCTTACAGGGAGGGAATGAGCAGTTCTTC. Its protein product is CASSLQGGNEQFF.

The rearrangement uses TRBV27 and TRBJ1-5; the D gene is possibly TRBD1 (5 bases). V dropped 10 bases and J dropped 4 bases, with 14 bases sitting between them. Germline V gives CDR1 MNHEY, CDR2 SMNVEV (reference sequence). The CDR3 covers 13 residues. The CDR3 coding sequence is TGTGCCACCGGGGGACGGTTAAATCAGCCCCAGCATTTT. Protein: CATGGRLNQPQHF.

The rearrangement joins TRBV7-2 to TRBJ1-6; unclear D gene. Per germline, CDR1 SGHTA and CDR2 FQGNSA. The CDR3 is 15 amino acids. The V end lost 3 bases, the J end lost 6 bases, and 12 bases lay between the germline ends. For the CDR3, the DNA is TGTGCCAGCAGCTTCGTCGGGAGCAGTAATTCACCCCTCCACTTT. Translated: CASSFVGSSNSPLHF.

This chain joins TRBV4-1 and TRBJ1-5; D is uncertain. Deletions cut 0 bases from V and 6 bases from J, with 6 bases between. This CDR3 contains 13 residues. The germline V gene encodes CDR1 MGHRA and CDR2 YSYEKL. DNA for the CDR3: TGCGCCAGCAGCCAAGAGAGGGCTCAGCCCCAGCATTTT. Its translation is CASSQERAQPQHF.

This clone was counted between two and nine times. The chain combines TRBV4-3 with TRBJ2-6; D is unclear. The CDR3 is made up of 13 amino acids. V was shortened by 6 bases and J by 3 bases, with 6 bases between the two germline ends. In germline, CDR1 is LGHNA, CDR2 YSLEER. The CDR3, as DNA: TGCGCCAGCAGGGGCATTGGGGCCAACGTCCTGACTTTC. Residues: CASRGIGANVLTF.

The V and J genes are TRBV27 and TRBJ2-3, with TRBD1 matching 7 bases. Germline trimming cut 1 base from V and 2 bases from J; bases unmatched to any gene: 3. This CDR3 has 15 amino acids. Germline CDR1 reads MNHEY; CDR2 reads SMNVEV (reference sequence). Here the CDR3 reads CASSLWGQSTDTQYF. The CDR3 region has the DNA TGTGCCAGCAGTTTATGGGGACAGTCCACAGATACGCAGTATTTT.